These 9 T cell receptor beta chains were all obtained from the same sample, sequenced in a study of siplizumab effects on memory and regulatory T cells (dated by TCRdb to the late 2010s). The library was made by the immunoSEQ multiplex PCR assay. TCRdb mirrors the immuneACCESS table, restricted to in-frame sequences. Some clones are absent from its copies; in checked studies, under half trace to an unresolved V gene, and the reason for the others is unknown. Across this sample there are about 100,000 clones, with 92% seen only once. The ten largest clones capture 1% to 1.3% of the sample. The sequenced material came from CD4+ T cells sorted from blood. All receptors derive from a human donor in good health.

In its sample, this clone was seen once. This chain uses TRBV18 with TRBJ2-7; D unclear. CDR1 and CDR2 from the germline V gene are KGHSH and LQKENI. V lost 2 bases and J 6 bases, leaving 20 bases between the germline ends. The CDR3 length is 16 residues. CDR3 sequence: CASSPSGPRRLAEQYF. CDR3 DNA: TGTGCCAGCTCACCATCCGGGCCCCGTCGGTTGGCCGAGCAGTACTTC.

The V gene is TRBV28, the J gene TRBJ2-3; D is unclear. V shed 5 bases and J shed 1 base, with 13 bases lying between them. The CDR3 is 15 amino acids. CDR1 is MDHEN and CDR2 is SYDVKM in the germline V gene. The CDR3 region is CASSGLGEGTDTQYF. The CDR3 DNA reads as TGTGCCAGCAGTGGCCTCGGTGAGGGCACAGATACGCAGTATTTT.

The V gene is TRBV25-1, the J gene TRBJ2-7; D is unclear. The CDR3 is made up of 13 amino acids. Trimming took off 1 base at V and 3 bases at J, with 7 bases between the two ends. CDR1 and CDR2 from the germline V gene are MGHDK and SYGVNS. CDR3 coding DNA: TGTGCCAGCAGTGAATCACCTAGCTACGAGCAGTACTTC. Its translation is CASSESPSYEQYF.

This clone was counted only a few times. The chain is built from TRBV10-3 and TRBJ1-2; TRBD1 matches 7 bases. The V gene's germline CDR1 is ENHRY and CDR2 SYGVKD. The length of the CDR3 is 13 residues. Trimming cost V 4 bases and J 2 bases; bases outside gene matches: 1. The CDR3 protein is CAISGQGNYGYTF. The CDR3 DNA sequence: TGTGCCATCAGTGGACAGGGAAACTATGGCTACACCTTC.

The chain joins TRBV11-3 to TRBJ2-5; no reliable D call. CDR1 is SGHNT, CDR2 YENEEA, per germline. The CDR3 consists of 13 residues. V lost 1 base, J lost 0 bases, and 3 bases lay in between. The CDR3 coding sequence is TGTGCCAGCAGCTTAGCGGACCAAGAGACCCAGTACTTC. It is translated as CASSLADQETQYF.

This clone occurred once. This chain joins TRBV10-3 and TRBJ1-1; D is undetermined. The CDR3 length is 13 residues. V dropped 3 bases and J dropped 1 base, with 6 bases sitting between them. Germline V gene lookup returns CDR1 ENHRY and CDR2 SYGVKD. CDR3 DNA: TGTGCCATCAGTGACATCCGGAACACTGAAGCTTTCTTT. Residues: CAISDIRNTEAFF.

V usage is TRBV2 and J usage is TRBJ2-7, with 9 positions matching TRBD2. J lost 3 bases, V lost 5 bases, and 8 bases had no gene match. CDR3 length equals 15 residues. CDR1 and CDR2 (germline): SNHLY, FYNNEI. The CDR3 is CASSIRTSALYEQYF. The CDR3 DNA sequence: TGTGCCAGCAGTATCCGGACTAGCGCCCTCTACGAGCAGTACTTC.

The chain is built from TRBV2 and TRBJ1-5; D gene unclear. This CDR3 is 14 amino acids long. Trimming left V 4 bases short and J 1 base short, with 8 bases between. The germline gives CDR1 SNHLY, CDR2 FYNNEI. The CDR3 is CASSVMLSNQPQHF. CDR3 in DNA: TGTGCCAGCAGTGTGATGTTGAGCAATCAGCCCCAGCATTTT.

The chain has TRBV2 and TRBJ2-5; D tentatively fits TRBD1 or TRBD2 (5 bases each). The CDR3 is made up of 15 amino acids. CDR1 is SNHLY and CDR2 is FYNNEI in the germline V gene. The V and J ends lost 0 bases and 5 bases respectively, with 13 bases between them. In nucleotides, the CDR3 is TGTGCCAGCAGTGAAGCGAGGGGCTTTGGCGAGACCCAGTACTTC. This translates into CASSEARGFGETQYF.